This entry features one TCR beta chain sequence. Its target is unknown. Generated by immunoSEQ multiplex PCR, the TCRdb table keeps only in-frame clones and is missing some. The repertoire has roughly 25,000 clones, around 81% of them found once; the top ten carry roughly 32%. The data derive from a study of OX40 agonist ivuxolimab in advanced cancers. Whole-study results and caveats: Among the nonresponders, some also had low normalized T-cell clonal expansion.

The CDR3 consists of 14 residues. Germline CDR1 SNHLY, CDR2 FYNNEI. Trimming cost V 6 bases and J 6 bases, with 14 bases left between them. The V gene is TRBV2, the J gene TRBJ1-4, with a possible D match to TRBD1 (5 bases). The sample was CD4+ or CD8+ T cells sorted from blood, taken in a trial of the OX40 agonist ivuxolimab. This receptor was identified in an adult with an advanced solid tumor such as melanoma, head and neck, liver or kidney cancer. The CDR3 loop is CASRPGLYDEKLFF. As DNA, the CDR3 is TGTGCCAGCAGACCAGGGTTGTATGATGAAAAACTGTTTTTT.